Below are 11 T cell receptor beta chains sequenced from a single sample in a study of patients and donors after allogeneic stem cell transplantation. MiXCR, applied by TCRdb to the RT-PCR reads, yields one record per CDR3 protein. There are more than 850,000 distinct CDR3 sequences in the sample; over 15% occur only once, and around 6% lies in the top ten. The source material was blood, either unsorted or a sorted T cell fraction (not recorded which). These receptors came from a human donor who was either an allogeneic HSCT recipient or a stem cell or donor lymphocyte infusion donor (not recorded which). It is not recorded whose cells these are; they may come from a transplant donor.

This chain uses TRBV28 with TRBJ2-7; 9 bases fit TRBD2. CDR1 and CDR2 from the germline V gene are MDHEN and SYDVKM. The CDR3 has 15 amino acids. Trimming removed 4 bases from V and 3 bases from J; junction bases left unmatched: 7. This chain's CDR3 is CASSSSGTPGYEQYF. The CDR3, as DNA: TGTGCCAGCAGTTCTAGCGGGACACCGGGCTACGAGCAGTACTTC. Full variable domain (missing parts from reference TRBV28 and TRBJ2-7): DVKVTQSSRYLVKRTGEKVFLECVQDMDHENMFWYRQDPGLGLRLIYFSYDVKMKEKGDIPEGYSVSREKKERFSLILESASTNQTSMYLCASSSSGTPGYEQYFGPGTRLTVT.

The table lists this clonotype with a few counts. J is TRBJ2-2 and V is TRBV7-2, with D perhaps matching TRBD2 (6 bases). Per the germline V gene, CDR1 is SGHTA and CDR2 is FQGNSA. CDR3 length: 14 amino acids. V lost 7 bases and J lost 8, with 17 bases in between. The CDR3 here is CASIGTGTWGELFF. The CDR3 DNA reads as TGTGCCAGCATCGGGACTGGCACGTGGGGGGAGCTGTTTTTT.

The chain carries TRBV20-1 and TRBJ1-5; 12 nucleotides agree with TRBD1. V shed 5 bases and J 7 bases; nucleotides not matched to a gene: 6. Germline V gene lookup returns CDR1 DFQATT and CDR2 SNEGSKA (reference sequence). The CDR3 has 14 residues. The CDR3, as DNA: TGCAGTGCTGGGGGGACAGGGGGCAGGCAGCCCCAGCATTTT. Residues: CSAGGTGGRQPQHF.

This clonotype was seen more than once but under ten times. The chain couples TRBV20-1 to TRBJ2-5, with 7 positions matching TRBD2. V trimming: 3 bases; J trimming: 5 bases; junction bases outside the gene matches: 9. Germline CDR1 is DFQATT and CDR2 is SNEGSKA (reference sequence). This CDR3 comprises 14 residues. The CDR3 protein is CSARERESWETQYF. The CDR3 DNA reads TGCAGTGCTAGGGAGCGGGAAAGTTGGGAGACCCAGTACTTC.

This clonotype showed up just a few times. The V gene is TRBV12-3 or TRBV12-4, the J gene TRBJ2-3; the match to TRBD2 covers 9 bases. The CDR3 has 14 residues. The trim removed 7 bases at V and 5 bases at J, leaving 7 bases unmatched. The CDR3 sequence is CASTPRGGVDTQYF. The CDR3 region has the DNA TGTGCCAGCACCCCGCGGGGGGGCGTAGATACGCAGTATTTT.

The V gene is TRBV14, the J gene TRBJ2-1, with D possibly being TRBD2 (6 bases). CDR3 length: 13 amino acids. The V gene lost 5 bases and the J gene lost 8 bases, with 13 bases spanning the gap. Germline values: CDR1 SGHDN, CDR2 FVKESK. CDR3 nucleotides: TGTGCCAGCAGCTTCGGGAGTCCGGATGAGCAGTTCTTC. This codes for CASSFGSPDEQFF.

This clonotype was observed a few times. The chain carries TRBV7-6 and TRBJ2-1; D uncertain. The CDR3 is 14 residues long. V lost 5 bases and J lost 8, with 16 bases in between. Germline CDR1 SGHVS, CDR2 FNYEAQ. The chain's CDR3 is CASSINLGDYEQFF. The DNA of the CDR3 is TGTGCCAGCAGCATTAATCTGGGTGACTATGAGCAGTTCTTC.

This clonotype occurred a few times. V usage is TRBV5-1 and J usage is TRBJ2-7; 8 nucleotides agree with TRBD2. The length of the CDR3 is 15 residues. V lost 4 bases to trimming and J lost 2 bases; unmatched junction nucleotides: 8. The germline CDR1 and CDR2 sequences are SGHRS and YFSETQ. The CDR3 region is CASSAGLAIPYEQYF. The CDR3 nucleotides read TGCGCCAGCAGCGCTGGACTAGCAATACCCTACGAGCAGTACTTC.

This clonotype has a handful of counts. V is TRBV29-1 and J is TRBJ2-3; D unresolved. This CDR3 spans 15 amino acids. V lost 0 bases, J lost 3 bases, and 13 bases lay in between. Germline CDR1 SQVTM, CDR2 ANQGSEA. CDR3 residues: CSVEDVNFFTDTQYF. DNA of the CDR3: TGCAGCGTTGAAGATGTGAACTTCTTTACAGATACGCAGTATTTT.

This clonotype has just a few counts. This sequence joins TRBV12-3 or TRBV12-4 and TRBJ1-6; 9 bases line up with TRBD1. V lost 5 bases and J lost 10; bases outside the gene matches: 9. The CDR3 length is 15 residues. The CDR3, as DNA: TGTGCCAGCAGTGCCCCGGGACAGGGACTGTCACCCCTCCACTTT. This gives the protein CASSAPGQGLSPLHF.

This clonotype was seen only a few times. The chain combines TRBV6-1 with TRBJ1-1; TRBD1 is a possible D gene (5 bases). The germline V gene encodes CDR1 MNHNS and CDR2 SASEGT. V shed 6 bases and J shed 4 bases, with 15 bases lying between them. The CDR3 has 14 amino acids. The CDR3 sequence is CASSFDSVSTEAFF. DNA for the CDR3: TGTGCCAGCAGCTTCGACAGCGTCTCCACTGAAGCTTTCTTT.